The 22 T cell receptor beta chains listed next were all sequenced from one sample in a study of human T cells and chemical hapten exposure. Regarding time point: patch test 3, about 24 weeks after DPC sensitization. Regarding treatment: therapeutic diphenylcyclopropenone sensitization with weekly scalp DPC. TCRdb ran MiXCR on the RACE reads and lists one entry per CDR3 protein. The sample holds some 60,000 distinct CDR3 sequences, 9.5% to 15% seen once. The specimen was whole blood, collected in connection with sensitization to the hapten diphenylcyclopropenone (DPC). Receptor source: a man aged 25 to 45 with alopecia areata. Some clones in this sample may be carry-over from other donors' samples.

Many counts were recorded for this clonotype. V usage is TRBV7-6 and J usage is TRBJ2-1; TRBD2 matches at 9 bases. The V gene end was trimmed by 0 bases and the J gene end by 3 bases; junction bases not matched to a gene: 3. CDR3 length equals 16 residues. Germline V gene lookup returns CDR1 SGHVS and CDR2 FNYEAQ. Here the CDR3 reads CASSLARAGGYNEQFF. CDR3 DNA sequence: TGTGCCAGCAGCTTAGCGCGAGCGGGGGGCTACAATGAGCAGTTCTTC.

V usage is TRBV7-2 and J usage is TRBJ1-2, with unresolved D. The germline V gene has CDR1 SGHTA and CDR2 FQGNSA. V was clipped by 1 base and J by 3 bases, with 3 bases between them. The CDR3 spans 12 residues. The CDR3 nucleotides read TGTGCCAGCAGCTTAGGTGACTATGGCTACACCTTC. It specifies CASSLGDYGYTF.

The chain couples TRBV2 to TRBJ2-7; D remains unclear. Germline V gene sequence: CDR1 SNHLY, CDR2 FYNNEI. V shed 10 bases and J shed 7 bases, with 20 bases lying between them. This CDR3 is built from 13 residues. CDR3 loop: CATHSLQTAEQYF. CDR3 in DNA: TGTGCCACCCACTCTTTACAAACCGCGGAGCAGTACTTC.

There are a few counts of this clonotype. This chain connects TRBV7-8 to TRBJ2-7; 11 bases agree with TRBD1. The CDR3 is made up of 15 amino acids. The trim removed 4 bases at V and 3 bases at J, leaving 5 bases unmatched. The germline gives CDR1 SGHVS, CDR2 FQNEAQ. As DNA, the CDR3 is TGTGCCAGCAGCTCGGAGGACAGGGGGCTCTACGAGCAGTACTTC. Translation: CASSSEDRGLYEQYF.

The table lists this clonotype with many counts. The chain combines TRBV6-5 with TRBJ1-2, with D possibly being TRBD1 (5 bases). Per germline, CDR1 MNHEY and CDR2 SVGAGI. V was trimmed by 5 bases and J by 4 bases, leaving 14 bases between them. The CDR3 runs 14 residues. In nucleotides, the CDR3 is TGTGCCAGCAGTACCGGTCGGGGCCCCTATGGCTACACCTTC. It translates to CASSTGRGPYGYTF.

This clonotype was seen repeatedly, ten times or more. The gene calls are TRBV3-1 and TRBJ1-5; D uncertain. CDR3 length: 15 residues. Germline V gene lookup returns CDR1 LGHDT and CDR2 YNNKEL (reference sequence). Trimming took 0 bases from V and 7 from J, leaving 13 bases between them. Here the CDR3 reads CASSQDVMSGQPQHF. CDR3 nucleotide sequence: TGTGCCAGCAGCCAAGATGTTATGAGTGGGCAGCCCCAGCATTTT.

The chain links TRBV10-3 to TRBJ2-3; tentative D call: TRBD1 (6 bases). This CDR3 contains 14 residues. The germline V gene encodes CDR1 ENHRY and CDR2 SYGVKD. The V gene lost 7 bases and the J gene lost 1 base, with 12 bases spanning the gap. CDR3 in amino acids: CAINPQGRTDTQYF. CDR3 DNA: TGTGCCATCAACCCCCAGGGGCGCACAGATACGCAGTATTTT.

The genes are TRBV19 and TRBJ1-5; tentative D call: TRBD1 (6 bases). Germline values: CDR1 LNHDA, CDR2 SQIVND (reference sequence). Trimming shortened V by 6 bases and J by 7 bases, and 19 bases separated the two germline ends. The CDR3 contains 15 residues. The CDR3 coding sequence is TGTGCCAGTAGCCCGGTTTGGGGGCCTAACCAGCCCCAGCATTTT. This encodes CASSPVWGPNQPQHF.

This clonotype was seen many times. CDR3 bases: TGTGCCAGCAGTTTTACGGGGGCCGGGTCTGAGCAGTTCTTC. Its translation: CASSFTGAGSEQFF. V gene TRBV27 combines with J gene TRBJ2-1; the D gene could be TRBD1 or TRBD2 (6 bases each). This CDR3 contains 14 residues. The V end was cut by 3 bases, the J end by 9 bases, with 15 bases between. CDR1 MNHEY and CDR2 SMNVEV come from the germline V gene (reference sequence).

The sample holds a few counts of this clonotype. The chain couples TRBV7-9 to TRBJ1-1, with no clear D. The CDR3 is 14 residues long. With 3 bases removed from V and 0 bases from J, the gap between germline ends came to 8 bases. CDR1 and CDR2 from the germline V gene are SEHNR and FQNEAQ (reference sequence). The CDR3 DNA reads as TGTGCCAGCAGCTTTACGACGCTGAACACTGAAGCTTTCTTT. Its protein product is CASSFTTLNTEAFF.

At least ten counts were recorded for this clonotype. This chain joins TRBV6-2 or TRBV6-3 and TRBJ1-3; no clear D. V shed 2 bases and J shed 8 bases, with 25 bases lying between them. Germline-derived CDR1 and CDR2 are MNHEY and SVGEGT. The CDR3 is 18 amino acids. CDR3 residues: CASSYDPNPRARGDTIYF. CDR3 coding DNA: TGTGCCAGCAGTTACGATCCTAATCCACGTGCAAGAGGAGACACCATATATTTT.

The CDR3: CASSPQGANNQPQHF. The CDR3 region has the DNA TGTGCCAGCAGTCCCCAGGGGGCTAACAATCAGCCCCAGCATTTT. The chain recombines TRBV6-2 or TRBV6-3 with TRBJ1-5, with 8 bases aligning to TRBD1. The germline V gene encodes CDR1 MNHEY and CDR2 SVGEGT. The CDR3 runs to 15 residues. V was pared by 5 bases and J by 3 bases, with 6 bases of the junction left unmatched.

V and J are TRBV28 and TRBJ2-7, with no clear D. The CDR3 is made up of 11 amino acids. Trimming removed 5 bases from V and 6 bases from J, with 8 bases in between. From germline, CDR1 is MDHEN and CDR2 SYDVKM. The CDR3 loop is CASSATLEQYF. The CDR3 region has the DNA TGTGCCAGCAGTGCCACCCTCGAGCAGTACTTC.

In this sample, this clonotype turned up many times. The V call is TRBV18, the J call TRBJ1-5; 7 nucleotides align to TRBD1. Germline loops: CDR1 KGHSH, CDR2 LQKENI. V was clipped by 0 bases and J by 4 bases; unmatched bases: 6. The CDR3 loop spans 16 amino acids. The chain's CDR3 is CASSPPMAGGNQPQHF. The DNA of the CDR3 is TGTGCCAGCTCACCACCCATGGCAGGGGGAAATCAGCCCCAGCATTTT.

This chain connects TRBV7-2 to TRBJ2-1; 8 nucleotides agree with TRBD1. The CDR3 runs to 16 residues. Germline lookup yields CDR1 SGHTA and CDR2 FQGNSA. The V gene end was trimmed by 3 bases and the J gene end by 8 bases; junction bases not matched to a gene: 12. CDR3 nucleotide sequence: TGTGCCAGCAGCTTGCGAGGACAGGGAGCTTTGGATGAGCAGTTCTTC. Translating it yields CASSLRGQGALDEQFF.

This chain uses TRBV28 with TRBJ2-2; D is possibly TRBD2 (6 bases). This CDR3 has 16 residues. Germline values: CDR1 MDHEN, CDR2 SYDVKM. V was trimmed by 2 bases and J by 5 bases, leaving 15 bases between them. The CDR3 coding sequence is TGTGCCAGCAGTTTAAACACTGGAGGGTGGACCGGGGAGCTGTTTTTT. It encodes CASSLNTGGWTGELFF.

With regard to this clonotype: The junction shows a germline mismatch at one end, possibly a read error. The rearrangement uses TRBV12-3 or TRBV12-4 and TRBJ1-1, with D perhaps TRBD1 (6 bases). The CDR3 is 13 residues long. The CDR3 loop reads CASKWGALGEAFF. The DNA of the CDR3 is TGTGCTAGCAAATGGGGGGCACTGGGTGAAGCTTTCTTT.

This clonotype has more than one count but fewer than ten. The rearrangement links TRBV20-1 to TRBJ2-3; D uncertain. The CDR3 is made up of 16 amino acids. Trimming removed 3 bases from V and 0 bases from J, with 16 bases in between. Per the germline V gene, CDR1 is DFQATT and CDR2 is SNEGSKA (reference sequence). The DNA of the CDR3 is TGCAGTGCTAGTCCCTTGATGCTGGGAAGCACAGATACGCAGTATTTT. Protein sequence: CSASPLMLGSTDTQYF.

This clonotype was counted a few times. V gene TRBV9 combines with J gene TRBJ2-1; tentative D call: TRBD1 (5 bases). This CDR3 contains 16 residues. The ends were cut back, 1 base at V and 0 bases at J, with 11 bases in the middle. Germline CDR1 reads SGDLS; CDR2 reads YYNGEE. CDR3 in amino acids: CASSVYGASSYNEQFF. CDR3 DNA sequence: TGTGCCAGCAGCGTATATGGGGCCAGCTCCTACAATGAGCAGTTCTTC.

This clonotype was seen repeatedly, ten times or more. The genes are TRBV14 and TRBJ1-6, with TRBD1 matching 10 bases. V was clipped by 4 bases and J by 7 bases; unmatched bases: 7. Germline CDR1 and CDR2: SGHDN and FVKESK. The CDR3 runs to 16 residues. As DNA, the CDR3 is TGTGCCAGCAGCCGAGACAGGGGGCTCAGGAATTCACCCCTCCACTTT. Translated, it gives CASSRDRGLRNSPLHF.

This clonotype was recorded many times. V gene TRBV18 combines with J gene TRBJ1-3; TRBD1 matches 8 bases. The CDR3 has 16 amino acids. Trimming removed 2 bases from V and 0 bases from J; junction bases left unmatched: 3. CDR1 and CDR2 (germline): KGHSH, LQKENI. CDR3 in DNA: TGTGCCAGCTCACCAGGGACAGGCCGCTCTGGAAACACCATATATTTT. It translates to CASSPGTGRSGNTIYF. Looking up the rest from reference TRBV18 and TRBJ1-3 gives the full variable domain: NAGVMQNPRHLVRRRGQEARLRCSPMKGHSHVYWYRQLPEEGLKFMVYLQKENIIDESGMPKERFSAEFPKEGPSILRIQQVVRGDSAAYFCASSPGTGRSGNTIYFGEGSWLTVV.

The sample holds a few counts of this clonotype. The chain is built from TRBV29-1 and TRBJ2-7; no definite D call. CDR1 and CDR2 (germline): SQVTM, ANQGSEA. This CDR3 is built from 14 residues. Trimming took off 4 bases at V and 1 base at J, with 14 bases between the two ends. The CDR3 DNA sequence: TGCAGCGTTGTAGGCAGGCTCAATTCCTACGAGCAGTACTTC. Translated: CSVVGRLNSYEQYF.